This T cell receptor (beta chain) was documented in a study of blood T cell repertoires in COVID-19. This clone occurred a few times. V dropped 5 bases and J dropped 6; count of bases not matched to a gene: 6. CDR3 size: 14 residues. The germline gives CDR1 SGHTA, CDR2 FQGNSA. Clones were sequenced by immunoSEQ multiplex PCR, and TCRdb holds only the in-frame ones, with some missing. The sample includes roughly 230,000 clones, approximately 83% seen only once; the top ten take 6% to 9.5%. The origin of this receptor is a woman aged 45-59 years with acute or convalescent COVID-19. The sample consisted of peripheral blood. The J gene is TRBJ2-1, the V gene TRBV7-2; TRBD1 matches at 8 bases. CDR3 in amino acids: CASSPDRASNEQFF. In DNA form, the CDR3 reads TGTGCCAGCAGCCCGGACAGGGCTAGCAATGAGCAGTTCTTC.